These T cell receptor beta chains were read from a single sample in a study of cytomegalovirus exposure and HLA in healthy donors. Some clones are missing from TCRdb's copy, which holds only in-frame ones; the method was immunoSEQ multiplex PCR. Of 150,000 to 200,000 clones listed, more than 80% were seen once; the top ten hold 1.5% to 2%. Sequencing was performed on PBMCs. The receptors were sampled from a woman between 18 and 29 years old in good health and CMV-seronegative. Both conserved end residues are part of each CDR3. The D gene is left open where the match is weak. Some rows mark clone size as missing; the rest say once, few, many or name a class of expanded clone.

J gene: TRBJ2-1; V gene: TRBV5-8; clone size: NA; D gene: NA; CDR3 DNA: TGTGCCAGCAGGCGGTGGCAGGGGAACAATGAGCAGTTCTTC; CDR3 protein: CASRRWQGNNEQFF
J gene: TRBJ2-1; V gene: TRBV6-6; clone size: NA; D gene: NA; CDR3 DNA: TGTGCCAGCAGTTATCTCGGCAGGGGCTCCTACAATGAGCAGTTCTTC; CDR3 protein: CASSYLGRGSYNEQFF
J gene: TRBJ2-7; V gene: TRBV9; clone size: NA; D gene: NA; CDR3 DNA: TGTGCCAGCAGCGTAGTTCCGGGGAGTACAAGTGACGAGCAGTACTTC; CDR3 protein: CASSVVPGSTSDEQYF
J gene: TRBJ2-7; V gene: TRBV6-1; clone size: NA; D gene: TRBD1; CDR3 DNA: TGTGCCAGCAGTTTCGGGACAGGGACTGAGCAGTACTTC; CDR3 protein: CASSFGTGTEQYF
J gene: TRBJ2-3; V gene: TRBV11-3; clone size: NA; D gene: NA; CDR3 DNA: TGTGCCAGCAGTATACAGCCGGGATGGGCAGATACGCAGTATTTT; CDR3 protein: CASSIQPGWADTQYF
J gene: TRBJ1-1; V gene: TRBV7-9; clone size: few; D gene: TRBD1; CDR3 DNA: TGTGCCAGCAGCTTACAGGGGGGCACTGAAGCTTTCTTT; CDR3 protein: CASSLQGGTEAFF
J gene: TRBJ1-6; V gene: TRBV28; clone size: NA; D gene: NA; CDR3 DNA: TGTGCCAGCAGTTTACCACTCACGGGGGCACCCCTCCACTTT; CDR3 protein: CASSLPLTGAPLHF
J gene: TRBJ1-1; V gene: TRBV9; clone size: NA; D gene: NA; CDR3 DNA: TGTGCCAGCAGCGAGGGGATCTTTGGACAGGCTTTCTTT; CDR3 protein: CASSEGIFGQAFF
J gene: TRBJ2-3; V gene: TRBV5-4; clone size: NA; D gene: TRBD2; CDR3 DNA: TGTGCCAGCAGCTTGGCGCGGGGGAGCACAGATACGCAGTATTTT; CDR3 protein: CASSLARGSTDTQYF
J gene: TRBJ2-1; V gene: TRBV29-1; clone size: NA; D gene: TRBD2; CDR3 DNA: TGCAGCGTTGCTTCCCGGGAGGTTTCCAATGAGCAGTTCTTC; CDR3 protein: CSVASREVSNEQFF
J gene: TRBJ1-1; V gene: TRBV6-1; clone size: NA; D gene: TRBD1; CDR3 DNA: TGTGCCAGCAGTGAATTTGTCGCGGGACAGGGGTCGACAGGGGGTACTGAAGCTTTCTTT; CDR3 protein: CASSEFVAGQGSTGGTEAFF
J gene: TRBJ1-1; V gene: TRBV15; clone size: NA; D gene: NA; CDR3 DNA: TGTGCCACCAGCAGTCATCAGGGGTGGACTGAAGCTTTCTTT; CDR3 protein: CATSSHQGWTEAFF
J gene: TRBJ1-4; V gene: TRBV6-5; clone size: NA; D gene: TRBD1; CDR3 DNA: TGTGCCAGCAGTACAGGGGAGGCGAATGAAAAACTGTTTTTT; CDR3 protein: CASSTGEANEKLFF
J gene: TRBJ2-1; V gene: TRBV6-6; clone size: NA; D gene: TRBD2; CDR3 DNA: TGTGCCAGCAGTTACGGGACTAGCGGATACAATGAGCAGTTCTTC; CDR3 protein: CASSYGTSGYNEQFF
J gene: TRBJ1-2; V gene: TRBV6-6; clone size: few; D gene: TRBD1; CDR3 DNA: TGTGCCAGCAGTTACTCGGACAGGGCTAACTATGGCTACACCTTC; CDR3 protein: CASSYSDRANYGYTF
J gene: TRBJ2-1; V gene: TRBV7-8; clone size: NA; D gene: TRBD2; CDR3 DNA: TGTGCCAGCAGCGTAAAATTCGAGCGGGGGATCTACAATGAGCAGTTCTTC; CDR3 protein: CASSVKFERGIYNEQFF
J gene: TRBJ2-1; V gene: TRBV28; clone size: NA; D gene: NA; CDR3 DNA: TGTGCCAGCAGTTTATCAGGGTACAATGAGCAGTTCTTC; CDR3 protein: CASSLSGYNEQFF
J gene: TRBJ2-3; V gene: TRBV6-5; clone size: NA; D gene: NA; CDR3 DNA: TGTGCCAGCAGTTACTCGAGGAGCACAGATACGCAGTATTTT; CDR3 protein: CASSYSRSTDTQYF
J gene: TRBJ1-2; V gene: TRBV28; clone size: NA; D gene: NA; CDR3 DNA: TGTGCCACTACACGAAGGGAGTACTATGGCTACACCTTC; CDR3 protein: CATTRREYYGYTF
J gene: TRBJ2-2; V gene: TRBV7-9; clone size: few; D gene: TRBD2; CDR3 DNA: TGTGCCAGCAGCGAGGGACTAGCGAACACCGGGGAGCTGTTTTTT; CDR3 protein: CASSEGLANTGELFF
J gene: TRBJ1-1; V gene: TRBV5-1; clone size: once; D gene: NA; CDR3 DNA: TGCGCCAGCAGCTTGGATCCAGCCGGGGGGGAAGCTTTCTTT; CDR3 protein: CASSLDPAGGEAFF
J gene: TRBJ2-2; V gene: TRBV5-1; clone size: once; D gene: NA; CDR3 DNA: TGCGCCAGCAGCTTGGAGGGAGGAGCAAACACCGGGGAGCTGTTTTTT; CDR3 protein: CASSLEGGANTGELFF
J gene: TRBJ1-1; V gene: TRBV5-1; clone size: NA; D gene: TRBD1; CDR3 DNA: TGCGCCAGCAGCTTTCAGGGGGCAGGGGTGAACACTGAAGCTTTCTTT; CDR3 protein: CASSFQGAGVNTEAFF
J gene: TRBJ1-3; V gene: TRBV25-1; clone size: NA; D gene: NA; CDR3 DNA: TGTGCCAGCAGTGAATCGCAGTACTCTGGAAACACCATATATTTT; CDR3 protein: CASSESQYSGNTIYF
J gene: TRBJ1-1; V gene: TRBV7-3; clone size: NA; D gene: NA; CDR3 DNA: TGTGCCAGCAGCTTAACTATGAACACTGAAGCTTTCTTT; CDR3 protein: CASSLTMNTEAFF
J gene: TRBJ1-2; V gene: TRBV4-1; clone size: NA; D gene: NA; CDR3 DNA: TGCGCCAGCAGCCAAGTTACAGGTGGTGGCTACACCTTC; CDR3 protein: CASSQVTGGGYTF
J gene: TRBJ1-4; V gene: TRBV2; clone size: once; D gene: NA; CDR3 DNA: TGTGCCAGCAGCCGTGGGGGGACTAATGAAAAACTGTTTTTT; CDR3 protein: CASSRGGTNEKLFF
J gene: TRBJ2-1; V gene: TRBV6-1; clone size: NA; D gene: TRBD1; CDR3 DNA: TGTGCCAGCAGTTTGGACAGGGACTACAATGAGCAGTTCTTC; CDR3 protein: CASSLDRDYNEQFF
J gene: TRBJ2-1; V gene: TRBV29-1; clone size: NA; D gene: TRBD1; CDR3 DNA: TGCAGCGTTGATAGGGACAGCAAGTACAATGAGCAGTTCTTC; CDR3 protein: CSVDRDSKYNEQFF
J gene: TRBJ1-5; V gene: TRBV28; clone size: NA; D gene: NA; CDR3 DNA: TGTGCCAGCGGCCGGGGGGCGCGGGATCAGCCCCAGCATTTT; CDR3 protein: CASGRGARDQPQHF
J gene: TRBJ2-5; V gene: TRBV4-1; clone size: NA; D gene: NA; CDR3 DNA: TGCGCCAGCAGCCAAATTCTCTTCGAGACCCAGTACTTC; CDR3 protein: CASSQILFETQYF
J gene: TRBJ2-1; V gene: TRBV7-6; clone size: few; D gene: TRBD1; CDR3 DNA: TGTGCCAGCAGCTATCGGACAGGGAGCTCCTACAATGAGCAGTTCTTC; CDR3 protein: CASSYRTGSSYNEQFF
J gene: TRBJ2-7; V gene: TRBV7-8; clone size: NA; D gene: TRBD2; CDR3 DNA: TGTGCCAGCAGCTCTAGTAGGGGACTAGCATCCTACGAGCAGTACTTC; CDR3 protein: CASSSSRGLASYEQYF
J gene: TRBJ2-7; V gene: TRBV5-1; clone size: once; D gene: TRBD1; CDR3 DNA: TGCGCCAGCAGCTTGTCGTACGGACAGGGCTACGAGCAGTACTTC; CDR3 protein: CASSLSYGQGYEQYF
J gene: TRBJ1-1; V gene: TRBV5-1; clone size: once; D gene: NA; CDR3 DNA: TGCGCCAGCAGCTTGAAACAAATTGGGCGAAACACTGAAGCTTTCTTT; CDR3 protein: CASSLKQIGRNTEAFF
J gene: TRBJ2-2; V gene: TRBV29-1; clone size: NA; D gene: TRBD1; CDR3 DNA: TGCAGCGCGGACAGGGCCGGGGAGCTGTTTTTT; CDR3 protein: CSADRAGELFF
J gene: TRBJ2-1; V gene: TRBV16; clone size: NA; D gene: TRBD2; CDR3 DNA: TGTGCCAGCAGCCAATCGGGCCGAGGGGCGGGAGCTTCCTACAATGAGCAGTTCTTC; CDR3 protein: CASSQSGRGAGASYNEQFF
J gene: TRBJ2-1; V gene: TRBV7-9; clone size: NA; D gene: TRBD2; CDR3 DNA: TGTGCCAGCAGCCCAACGACTAGCGGGAGCGTTGGTGAGCAGTTCTTC; CDR3 protein: CASSPTTSGSVGEQFF
J gene: TRBJ1-1; V gene: TRBV5-4; clone size: NA; D gene: TRBD1; CDR3 DNA: TGTGCCAGCAGCGCTGACAGGGGGCATGTCAGCACTGAAGCTTTCTTT; CDR3 protein: CASSADRGHVSTEAFF
J gene: TRBJ1-5; V gene: TRBV19; clone size: NA; D gene: TRBD1; CDR3 DNA: TGTGCCAGTAGTATTTTAGGACAGGGGAGCAATCAGCCCCAGCATTTT; CDR3 protein: CASSILGQGSNQPQHF
J gene: TRBJ1-1; V gene: TRBV2; clone size: NA; D gene: NA; CDR3 DNA: TGTGCCAGCAGTGACAGGGAAAACACTGAAGCTTTCTTT; CDR3 protein: CASSDRENTEAFF
J gene: TRBJ2-3; V gene: TRBV30; clone size: NA; D gene: NA; CDR3 DNA: TGTGCCTGGAGTGTACTGTCCCATACGCAGTATTTT; CDR3 protein: CAWSVLSHTQYF
J gene: TRBJ2-2; V gene: TRBV7-6; clone size: NA; D gene: TRBD2; CDR3 DNA: TGTGCCAGCAGCCGGACTAGCGGGGGGCCTACCGGGGAGCTGTTTTTT; CDR3 protein: CASSRTSGGPTGELFF
J gene: TRBJ2-1; V gene: TRBV7-3; clone size: once; D gene: TRBD1; CDR3 DNA: TGTGCCAGCAGCTCCACCGGGACAGGATACAATGAGCAGTTCTTC; CDR3 protein: CASSSTGTGYNEQFF
J gene: TRBJ2-3; V gene: TRBV6-5; clone size: NA; D gene: TRBD2; CDR3 DNA: TGTGCCAGCAGCCCACTAGCGAGAGATACGCAGTATTTT; CDR3 protein: CASSPLARDTQYF
J gene: TRBJ2-7; V gene: TRBV5-1; clone size: NA; D gene: NA; CDR3 DNA: TGCGCCAGCAGCTTGGCCGGTGAAGTCACCTACGAGCAGTACTTC; CDR3 protein: CASSLAGEVTYEQYF
J gene: TRBJ1-1; V gene: TRBV5-1; clone size: NA; D gene: TRBD1; CDR3 DNA: TGCGCCAGCAGCCGCGGGGACAGTCCGAACACTGAAGCTTTCTTT; CDR3 protein: CASSRGDSPNTEAFF
J gene: TRBJ2-7; V gene: TRBV18; clone size: NA; D gene: TRBD2; CDR3 DNA: TGTGCCAGCTCCCAGGTAATTGGGGACTCGATACTAGCGGGAGTCTACGAGCAGTACTTC; CDR3 protein: CASSQVIGDSILAGVYEQYF
J gene: TRBJ1-3; V gene: TRBV11-3; clone size: NA; D gene: TRBD1; CDR3 DNA: TGTGCCAGCAGCTTAAACAGGGGTTCTGGAAACACCATATATTTT; CDR3 protein: CASSLNRGSGNTIYF
J gene: TRBJ1-4; V gene: TRBV6-1; clone size: once; D gene: NA; CDR3 DNA: TGTGCCAGCAGGGGCGGGTTGGGGGCAGTCGAAAAACTGTTTTTT; CDR3 protein: CASRGGLGAVEKLFF
J gene: TRBJ2-2; V gene: TRBV5-1; clone size: once; D gene: NA; CDR3 DNA: TGCGCCAGCAGCTTGGCCTTCGGGGGTACCGGGGAGCTGTTTTTT; CDR3 protein: CASSLAFGGTGELFF
J gene: TRBJ2-6; V gene: TRBV4-2; clone size: NA; D gene: TRBD1; CDR3 DNA: TGTGCCAGCAGCCAAGTGGGCAGGGGGCCAACTGGGGCCAACGTCCTGACTTTC; CDR3 protein: CASSQVGRGPTGANVLTF
J gene: TRBJ2-1; V gene: TRBV27; clone size: few; D gene: TRBD2; CDR3 DNA: TGTGCCAGCAGTCCATGGGCTAGCGGGAGCTATGAGCAGTTCTTC; CDR3 protein: CASSPWASGSYEQFF
J gene: TRBJ1-5; V gene: TRBV18; clone size: NA; D gene: NA; CDR3 DNA: TGTGCCAGCTCACCAACAGGGTTGGATCAGCCCCAGCATTTT; CDR3 protein: CASSPTGLDQPQHF
J gene: TRBJ1-2; V gene: TRBV2; clone size: NA; D gene: NA; CDR3 DNA: TGTGCCAGCAGTGAAGGGCAGGGGCTATACTATGGCTACACCTTC; CDR3 protein: CASSEGQGLYYGYTF
J gene: TRBJ1-1; V gene: TRBV5-4; clone size: NA; D gene: TRBD1; CDR3 DNA: TGTGCCAGCAGCCTGGGACAGACTCCGAACACTGAAGCTTTCTTT; CDR3 protein: CASSLGQTPNTEAFF
J gene: TRBJ2-7; V gene: TRBV7-8; clone size: NA; D gene: TRBD2; CDR3 DNA: TGTGCCAGCAGCTTAGCGCGACTAGCGGGAGTGTACGAGCAGTACTTC; CDR3 protein: CASSLARLAGVYEQYF
J gene: TRBJ1-4; V gene: TRBV27; clone size: NA; D gene: TRBD1; CDR3 DNA: TGTGCCAGCAGTTCGAGACAGGGAGTATTTAATGAAAAACTGTTTTTT; CDR3 protein: CASSSRQGVFNEKLFF
J gene: TRBJ1-1; V gene: TRBV6-1; clone size: NA; D gene: NA; CDR3 DNA: TGTGCCAGCAGGTATGGGGCGATTCCTGAAGCTTTCTTT; CDR3 protein: CASRYGAIPEAFF
J gene: TRBJ1-6; V gene: TRBV28; clone size: NA; D gene: TRBD1; CDR3 DNA: TGTGCCAGCAGTTCCAGACAGGGCTCTACTAATTCACCCCTCCACTTT; CDR3 protein: CASSSRQGSTNSPLHF